The rows below give T cell receptor beta chains drawn from one sample of a study of glioma-infiltrating T cells after dendritic cell vaccination. Repertoires were generated with immunoSEQ multiplex PCR, while TCRdb's copy carries only in-frame clones and drops some. Seen here are over a thousand clones, 82% observed once, and the top ten hold around 8.8%. The sequences come from tumor tissue, collected after dendritic cell vaccination. The receptors stem from a human donor with glioblastoma. The CDR3 runs from the conserved cysteine through the conserved F or W. D genes are given only for firm matches. Size tells how often a clone was seen (once, few, many) or the class of an expanded clone, and some rows leave it out.

CDR3aa: CASSISAGQNTQYF
CDR3nt: TGTGCCAGTAGTATATCGGCGGGGCAAAATACGCAGTATTTT
v_gene: TRBV19
abundance: .
j_gene: TRBJ2-3
d_gene: .

CDR3aa: CASSRQGQSDSGNTIYF
CDR3nt: TGCGCCAGCAGCAGACAGGGTCAATCTGACTCTGGAAACACCATATATTTT
v_gene: TRBV5-1
abundance: once
j_gene: TRBJ1-3
d_gene: TRBD1

CDR3aa: CASSPWEGQGNSETQYF
CDR3nt: TGTGCCAGTAGTCCCTGGGAGGGACAGGGGAATTCAGAGACCCAGTACTTC
v_gene: TRBV19
abundance: once
j_gene: TRBJ2-5
d_gene: TRBD1

CDR3aa: CASSLTNRGMDTEAFF
CDR3nt: TGTGCCAGCAGCTTGACAAACAGGGGGATGGACACTGAAGCTTTCTTT
v_gene: TRBV5-5
abundance: .
j_gene: TRBJ1-1
d_gene: TRBD1

CDR3aa: CASSLITPDSGVQETQYF
CDR3nt: TGTGCCAGCAGCCTAATTACACCGGATAGCGGGGTCCAAGAGACCCAGTACTTC
v_gene: TRBV4-2
abundance: .
j_gene: TRBJ2-5
d_gene: TRBD2

CDR3aa: CASSLGTRDYTF
CDR3nt: TGCGCCAGCAGCTTGGGCACGCGAGACTACACCTTC
v_gene: TRBV5-1
abundance: .
j_gene: TRBJ1-2
d_gene: .

CDR3aa: CASSLHRGGNSPLHF
CDR3nt: TGTGCCAGCAGTTTACATCGGGGGGGAAATTCACCCCTCCACTTT
v_gene: TRBV28
abundance: few
j_gene: TRBJ1-6
d_gene: .

CDR3aa: CASSEAGYGNIQYF
CDR3nt: TGTGCCAGCAGCGAAGCAGGGTACGGAAACATTCAGTACTTC
v_gene: TRBV9
abundance: .
j_gene: TRBJ2-4
d_gene: .

CDR3aa: CASSHTSGVGSGNEQFF
CDR3nt: TGTGCCAGCAGCCATACTAGCGGGGTGGGGTCGGGCAATGAGCAGTTCTTC
v_gene: TRBV11-2
abundance: once
j_gene: TRBJ2-1
d_gene: TRBD2

CDR3aa: CASSWGTVWEQYF
CDR3nt: TGTGCCAGCAGCTGGGGGACAGTATGGGAGCAGTACTTC
v_gene: TRBV5-6
abundance: few
j_gene: TRBJ2-7
d_gene: TRBD1

CDR3aa: CSARGEKPPAF
CDR3nt: TGCAGTGCTAGAGGAGAAAAGCCGCCCGCCTTC
v_gene: TRBV20-1
abundance: .
j_gene: TRBJ1-2
d_gene: .

CDR3aa: CASSPLDRGYTDTQYF
CDR3nt: TGTGCCAGCAGCCCGTTAGACAGGGGGTATACAGATACGCAGTATTTT
v_gene: TRBV7-8
abundance: .
j_gene: TRBJ2-3
d_gene: TRBD1

CDR3aa: CASSVGGEKETQYF
CDR3nt: TGTGCCAGCAGTGTTGGAGGGGAAAAAGAGACCCAGTACTTC
v_gene: TRBV25-1
abundance: .
j_gene: TRBJ2-5
d_gene: .

CDR3aa: CSVEDSLSGSTDTQYF
CDR3nt: TGCAGCGTTGAAGACTCCCTTAGCGGGAGCACAGATACGCAGTATTTT
v_gene: TRBV29-1
abundance: .
j_gene: TRBJ2-3
d_gene: TRBD2

CDR3aa: CASSLRPGTGGFNTEAFF
CDR3nt: TGTGCCAGCAGCTTGAGGCCCGGGACAGGGGGCTTCAACACTGAAGCTTTCTTT
v_gene: TRBV5-8
abundance: .
j_gene: TRBJ1-1
d_gene: TRBD1

CDR3aa: CASSARRGGTDTQYF
CDR3nt: TGTGCCAGCAGCGCCCGCAGGGGAGGGACAGATACGCAGTATTTT
v_gene: TRBV7-2
abundance: .
j_gene: TRBJ2-3
d_gene: .

CDR3aa: CASSLRSNIYTYEQYF
CDR3nt: TGTGCCAGCAGTTTGAGGTCGAACATTTATACCTACGAGCAGTACTTC
v_gene: TRBV27
abundance: .
j_gene: TRBJ2-7
d_gene: .

CDR3aa: CSSRTGAAVTDTQYF
CDR3nt: TGCAGCTCGCGGACAGGGGCAGCTGTCACAGATACGCAGTATTTT
v_gene: TRBV29-1
abundance: once
j_gene: TRBJ2-3
d_gene: TRBD1

CDR3aa: CASSPQGPHQPQHF
CDR3nt: TGTGCCAGCAGCCCCCAGGGTCCCCATCAGCCCCAGCATTTT
v_gene: TRBV7-2
abundance: once
j_gene: TRBJ1-5
d_gene: .

CDR3aa: CASSPPEFAGELFF
CDR3nt: TGTGCCAGCTCACCACCCGAGTTTGCCGGGGAGCTGTTTTTT
v_gene: TRBV18
abundance: .
j_gene: TRBJ2-2
d_gene: .

CDR3aa: CASSSIKTSGGNYEQYF
CDR3nt: TGTGCCAGCAGTTCCATTAAGACTAGCGGGGGGAACTACGAGCAGTACTTC
v_gene: TRBV28
abundance: .
j_gene: TRBJ2-7
d_gene: TRBD2

CDR3aa: CASSIDRGMGTEAFF
CDR3nt: TGTGCCAGTAGTATAGATCGCGGGATGGGAACTGAAGCTTTCTTT
v_gene: TRBV19
abundance: .
j_gene: TRBJ1-1
d_gene: .

CDR3aa: CASRDSGGLQETQYF
CDR3nt: TGTGCCAGCAGGGATAGCGGGGGGTTACAAGAGACCCAGTACTTC
v_gene: TRBV6-6
abundance: .
j_gene: TRBJ2-5
d_gene: TRBD2

CDR3aa: CASSQEAGQIRELFF
CDR3nt: TGCGCCAGCAGCCAAGAGGCAGGCCAGATCCGGGAGCTGTTTTTT
v_gene: TRBV4-1
abundance: few
j_gene: TRBJ2-2
d_gene: .

CDR3aa: CASTPGSSGNTIYF
CDR3nt: TGTGCCAGCACCCCGGGGTCCTCTGGAAACACCATATATTTT
v_gene: TRBV6-1
abundance: .
j_gene: TRBJ1-3
d_gene: .

CDR3aa: CAFQLAGGPADTQYF
CDR3nt: TGTGCCTTTCAACTAGCGGGGGGCCCAGCGGATACGCAGTATTTT
v_gene: TRBV30
abundance: .
j_gene: TRBJ2-3
d_gene: TRBD2

CDR3aa: CASRSGQGNIQYF
CDR3nt: TGTGCCAGCAGGTCGGGACAGGGGAACATTCAGTACTTC
v_gene: TRBV7-2
abundance: .
j_gene: TRBJ2-4
d_gene: TRBD1

CDR3aa: CASRSHVAYTIRTEAFF
CDR3nt: TGTGCCAGCAGATCGCACGTAGCCTACACAATTCGCACTGAAGCTTTCTTT
v_gene: TRBV21-1
abundance: once
j_gene: TRBJ1-1
d_gene: .

CDR3aa: CASSSGTDNSPLHF
CDR3nt: TGTGCCAGCTCCTCCGGGACAGACAATTCACCCCTCCACTTT
v_gene: TRBV11-2
abundance: .
j_gene: TRBJ1-6
d_gene: TRBD1

CDR3aa: CASSDTGQGSYEQYF
CDR3nt: TGTGCCAGCAGCGACACAGGACAGGGGTCCTACGAGCAGTACTTC
v_gene: TRBV11-3
abundance: .
j_gene: TRBJ2-7
d_gene: TRBD1

CDR3aa: CASSSDRGWDEKLFF
CDR3nt: TGTGCCAGCAGCTCGGACAGGGGGTGGGATGAAAAACTGTTTTTT
v_gene: TRBV7-9
abundance: .
j_gene: TRBJ1-4
d_gene: TRBD1

CDR3aa: CASSLVPPVNTEAFF
CDR3nt: TGTGCCAGCAGCTTAGTCCCGCCGGTGAACACTGAAGCTTTCTTT
v_gene: TRBV11-1
abundance: .
j_gene: TRBJ1-1
d_gene: .

CDR3aa: CASSNDRNQPQHF
CDR3nt: TGTGCCAGCAGCAATGATAGAAATCAGCCCCAGCATTTT
v_gene: TRBV7-8
abundance: .
j_gene: TRBJ1-5
d_gene: .

CDR3aa: CASSLTGVTGEQYF
CDR3nt: TGCGCCAGCAGCCTGACAGGGGTGACGGGCGAGCAGTACTTC
v_gene: TRBV5-1
abundance: .
j_gene: TRBJ2-7
d_gene: TRBD1

CDR3aa: CASSPPQGQGNTIYF
CDR3nt: TGCGCCAGCAGCCCTCCCCAGGGGCAGGGAAACACCATATATTTT
v_gene: TRBV4-1
abundance: .
j_gene: TRBJ1-3
d_gene: .

CDR3aa: CASSYPPDRDNEQYF
CDR3nt: TGTGCCAGCAGTTACCCCCCCGACAGGGACAACGAGCAGTACTTC
v_gene: TRBV6-6
abundance: .
j_gene: TRBJ2-7
d_gene: TRBD1

CDR3aa: CASSFSGASSYNEQFF
CDR3nt: TGTGCCAGCAGCTTTAGCGGGGCAAGCTCCTACAATGAGCAGTTCTTC
v_gene: TRBV5-4
abundance: .
j_gene: TRBJ2-1
d_gene: TRBD2

CDR3aa: CAISPSDGVSGGLSYEQYF
CDR3nt: TGTGCCATCAGTCCCTCCGACGGGGTTAGCGGGGGACTTTCCTACGAGCAGTACTTC
v_gene: TRBV10-3
abundance: .
j_gene: TRBJ2-7
d_gene: TRBD2

CDR3aa: CSVRTGRQTQYF
CDR3nt: TGCAGCGTACGGACAGGGCGGCAGACCCAGTACTTC
v_gene: TRBV29-1
abundance: .
j_gene: TRBJ2-5
d_gene: TRBD1

CDR3aa: CASSPTGTGFTGELFF
CDR3nt: TGTGCCAGCAGCCCAACCGGGACAGGGTTCACCGGGGAGCTGTTTTTT
v_gene: TRBV7-9
abundance: .
j_gene: TRBJ2-2
d_gene: TRBD1

CDR3aa: CASSVDRDRGNTIYF
CDR3nt: TGTGCCAGCAGCGTAGATCGGGACAGGGGAAACACCATATATTTT
v_gene: TRBV9
abundance: hyperexpanded
j_gene: TRBJ1-3
d_gene: TRBD1

CDR3aa: CASTTRGPDEQYF
CDR3nt: TGCGCCAGCACGACTAGGGGTCCCGACGAGCAGTACTTC
v_gene: TRBV10-2
abundance: once
j_gene: TRBJ2-7
d_gene: .

CDR3aa: CASSFLGPGSNGYTF
CDR3nt: TGTGCCAGCAGCTTTTTAGGCCCAGGGTCGAATGGCTACACCTTC
v_gene: TRBV7-9
abundance: .
j_gene: TRBJ1-2
d_gene: .

CDR3aa: CASSPATGMNTEAFF
CDR3nt: TGTGCCAGCAGCCCGGCCACAGGGATGAACACTGAAGCTTTCTTT
v_gene: TRBV9
abundance: once
j_gene: TRBJ1-1
d_gene: .

CDR3aa: CASSSEAYEQYF
CDR3nt: TGTGCCAGCAGCTCTGAGGCCTACGAGCAGTACTTC
v_gene: TRBV5-4
abundance: .
j_gene: TRBJ2-7
d_gene: .

CDR3aa: CASSLDGYNSPLHF
CDR3nt: TGTGCCAGCAGCTTAGACGGCTATAATTCACCCCTCCACTTT
v_gene: TRBV7-2
abundance: .
j_gene: TRBJ1-6
d_gene: .

CDR3aa: CASSLDRGEYEQYF
CDR3nt: TGTGCCAGCAGCTTGGACAGGGGAGAGTACGAGCAGTACTTC
v_gene: TRBV11-1
abundance: .
j_gene: TRBJ2-7
d_gene: TRBD1

CDR3aa: CASSSLSGYQSYEQYF
CDR3nt: TGTGCCAGCAGCTCTCTCTCAGGTTACCAGTCCTACGAGCAGTACTTC
v_gene: TRBV11-2
abundance: .
j_gene: TRBJ2-7
d_gene: .

CDR3aa: CASSLDEGVVELKTQYF
CDR3nt: TGTGCCAGCAGCTTAGATGAGGGTGTCGTGGAATTGAAGACCCAGTACTTC
v_gene: TRBV7-9
abundance: .
j_gene: TRBJ2-5
d_gene: .